The sequence of this T cell receptor beta chain was determined in a study of tumor-infiltrating lymphocytes in primary liver carcinoma. Trimming stripped 10 bases from V and 3 bases from J, with 31 bases between. The CDR3 length is 18 residues. Germline loops: CDR1 MNHNS, CDR2 SASEGT. Study-wide points: Reduced overlap was seen in tumor-adjacent and tumor-blood pairs versus tumor region pairs.

Investigators took RNA and DNA out together from about 19-30 mg of unsorted bulk tissue. Primary liver carcinomas in the patients were surgically resected. Patients showed chronic HBV infection and an absence of prior treatment. Points on this clonotype: Its antigen remains unidentified.

With around 520 ng total RNA as template and a constant-region primer, TCR beta cDNA was made. Slightly modified ARM-PCR with three nested multiplex PCR rounds yielded TCR beta libraries. The two initial PCR rounds, approximately 10 cycles each, used TRBV1-TRBV30 forward and C-beta reverse primers. TCRdb itself ran the multiplex PCR reads through MiXCR, one entry per CDR3 protein. The table lists about 100,000 distinct CDR3 sequences, 55% to 80% of them singletons, with 9% to 15% in the top ten. The chain is built from TRBV6-1 and TRBJ2-7, with D possibly being TRBD2 (6 bases). Sequences were obtained from liver tumor tissue from sampling region 2. Subset indicated: tumor region T2, inferior pole. This TCR derives from a woman aged 55-70 years with primary liver carcinoma and hepatitis B virus infection. This CDR3 is CAIIGSLKVAARGYEQYF. CDR3 coding DNA: TGTGCCATCATTGGTAGCCTGAAGGTAGCGGCGAGGGGCTACGAGCAGTACTTC.